This paragraph covers one TCR beta chain sequence. What it recognizes is unknown. The germline gives CDR1 MDHEN, CDR2 SYDVKM. The germline V and J ends were trimmed by 6 bases and 10 bases, with 26 bases remaining between them. The CDR3 length is 16 residues. The record originates from a study of cytotoxic CD8 clonotypes in ibrutinib-treated CLL. Assay used: immunoSEQ multiplex PCR; TCRdb lists only in-frame clones, some missing. Here the sample spans some 200,000 clones, 60% to 80% being singletons. TCR beta library input comprised about 1.9 micrograms of genomic DNA from cryopreserved PBMCs. Study-wide findings and caveats: Sampling times (in sustained-remission versus progressing patients) were not the same. An increase in clonality occurred at ibrutinib response, followed by a return toward baseline at progression. Once treatment began, public clonotypes, which were uncommon, contracted or stayed stable.

The TCR comes from a human donor with chronic lymphocytic leukemia. V gene TRBV28 combines with J gene TRBJ2-3; possibly TRBD2 for D (6 bases). Sequenced here: PBMCs, sampled after 12 months of ibrutinib treatment. CDR3 in amino acids: CASSRPYAGTREAQYF. CDR3 bases: TGTGCCAGCAGCCGTCCCTACGCGGGGACCCGAGAGGCGCAGTATTTT.